The 32 T cell receptor beta chains reported below all come from one sample, sequenced in a study of blood T cell repertoires in COVID-19. Method: immunoSEQ multiplex PCR; TCRdb's copy keeps in-frame clones and lacks some. The profile covers about 200,000 clones, with 82% appearing a single time and 12% taken by the ten largest. Sequencing was performed on PBMCs or T cells enriched from blood (not recorded which). Every receptor here comes from a man in his forties who had recovered from COVID-19.

V usage is TRBV27 and J usage is TRBJ2-1; 7 nucleotides align to TRBD2. Germline values: CDR1 MNHEY, CDR2 SMNVEV (reference sequence). J lost 6 bases, V lost 5 bases, and 7 bases had no gene match. The length of the CDR3 is 14 residues. The CDR3 loop reads CASSPGLLGNEQFF. In DNA, the CDR3 is TGTGCCAGCAGTCCGGGACTATTGGGCAATGAGCAGTTCTTC.

This chain uses TRBV4-1 with TRBJ2-6, with 9 bases lining up with TRBD1. CDR1 and CDR2 from the germline V gene are MGHRA and YSYEKL. This CDR3 has 20 amino acids. V shed 3 bases, J shed 0 bases, and the junction held 12 bases outside the gene matches. CDR3 sequence: CASSQAFSGQGYSGANVLTF. Here the CDR3 DNA reads TGCGCCAGCAGCCAGGCCTTTTCGGGACAGGGTTACTCTGGGGCCAACGTCCTGACTTTC.

The genes are TRBV7-2 and TRBJ2-7, with 8 bases matching TRBD2. With V trimmed by 1 base and J by 4 bases, 9 bases remained unmatched. Germline V CDR1 and CDR2: SGHTA, FQGNSA. There are 16 residues in the CDR3. The CDR3 coding sequence is TGTGCCAGCAGCTTAGAGAACCCCCCGGGGGGGTACGAGCAGTACTTC. This gives the protein CASSLENPPGGYEQYF.

The chain employs TRBV19 and TRBJ2-2, with 10 bases fitting TRBD1. This CDR3 has 15 amino acids. V gave up 7 bases and J gave up 6 bases; unmatched junction bases: 8. Germline values: CDR1 LNHDA, CDR2 SQIVND (reference sequence). CDR3 sequence (DNA): TGTGCCAGTACTACCGGGACAGGGGTGGCCGGGGAGCTGTTTTTT. This translates into CASTTGTGVAGELFF.

In the case of this clone: Since a much larger clone is just one base distant, this may be a read error. The sample has other DNA sequences that encode this CDR3 too. This CDR3 reads CASSLQGNEQFF. The CDR3 DNA follows: TGTGCCAGCAGTTTACAGGGGAATGAGCAGTTCTTC. The chain has TRBV7-9 and TRBJ2-1; TRBD1 matches 7 bases. The CDR3 has 12 residues. Germline trimming cut 6 bases from V and 7 bases from J; bases unmatched to any gene: 3. Germline lookup yields CDR1 SEHNR and CDR2 FQNEAQ (reference sequence). Based on the CDR3 plus reference TRBV7-9 and TRBJ2-1, the full variable domain is DTGVSQNPRHKITKRGQNVTFRCDPISEHNRLYWYRQTLGQGPEFLTYFQNEAQLEKSRLLSDRFSAERPKGSFSTLEIQRTEQGDSAMYLCASSLQGNEQFFGPGTRLTVL.

V and J are TRBV5-4 and TRBJ2-7, with 8 bases aligning to TRBD1. The CDR3 is made up of 16 amino acids. The V gene end was trimmed by 6 bases and the J gene end by 3 bases; junction bases not matched to a gene: 14. CDR1 is SGHNT and CDR2 is YYREEE in the germline V gene (reference sequence). The CDR3 DNA sequence: TGTGCCAGCAAACTACACACGACAGGGGACTTCTACGAGCAGTACTTC. It translates to CASKLHTTGDFYEQYF.

This rearrangement joins TRBV6-9 to TRBJ2-5; 9 positions match TRBD1. V was clipped by 10 bases and J by 5 bases; unmatched bases: 14. Per germline, CDR1 MNHGY and CDR2 SVAAGI. CDR3 length: 15 amino acids. The CDR3 protein is CATNYGGQGGETQYF. CDR3 bases: TGTGCCACCAATTACGGGGGACAGGGAGGGGAGACCCAGTACTTC.

In this sample, this clone turned up a few times. The DNA for the CDR3 is TGTGCCAGCAGCTCCCCTCCGGGACAGGCGCCTAATGAAAAACTGTTTTTT. Its translation is CASSSPPGQAPNEKLFF. The chain combines TRBV7-2 with TRBJ1-4; 8 nucleotides line up with TRBD1. V shed 4 bases, J shed 3 bases, and the junction held 10 bases outside the gene matches. The germline gives CDR1 SGHTA, CDR2 FQGNSA. CDR3 length: 17 amino acids. Together with reference TRBV7-2 and TRBJ1-4, the CDR3 gives the full variable domain: GAGVSQSPSNKVTEKGKDVELRCDPISGHTALYWYRQSLGQGLEFLIYFQGNSAPDKSGLPSDRFSAERTGGSVSTLTIQRTQQEDSAVYLCASSSPPGQAPNEKLFFGSGTQLSVL.

The rearrangement links TRBV10-3 to TRBJ2-2; D might be TRBD1 (5 bases). V lost 2 bases and J 1 base, leaving 14 bases between the germline ends. Germline loops: CDR1 ENHRY, CDR2 SYGVKD. This CDR3 contains 17 residues. CDR3 amino acids: CAISERSGLMNTGELFF. The CDR3 DNA is TGTGCCATCAGTGAGCGTTCAGGGCTTATGAACACCGGGGAGCTGTTTTTT.

V is TRBV23-1 and J is TRBJ1-3, with a weak D call TRBD1 (5 bases). TRBV23-1 is given ORF status, its function remaining uncertain. The CDR3 covers 13 residues. V was shortened by 8 bases and J by 5 bases, with 13 bases between the two germline ends. The CDR3 sequence: CASGEGVRNTIYF. CDR3 coding DNA: TGCGCCAGCGGGGAAGGGGTTCGAAACACCATATATTTT.

The V call is TRBV5-6, the J call TRBJ2-5; a possible D gene is TRBD2 (5 bases). The V gene's germline CDR1 is SGHDT and CDR2 YYEEEE. The CDR3 is 15 residues long. V gave up 0 bases and J gave up 4 bases, with 13 bases separating them. CDR3 sequence: CASSLGYGIGETQYF. CDR3 sequence (DNA): TGTGCCAGCAGCTTGGGTTACGGGATTGGAGAGACCCAGTACTTC.

The rearrangement joins TRBV18 to TRBJ2-1, with D maybe TRBD1 (6 bases). With 1 base removed from V and 3 bases from J, the gap between germline ends came to 13 bases. The CDR3 has 16 residues. Germline V gene sequence: CDR1 KGHSH, CDR2 LQKENI. The CDR3 loop reads CASSPRARGNYNEQFF. The CDR3 bases are TGTGCCAGCTCACCACGGGCCAGGGGCAACTACAATGAGCAGTTCTTC.

The chain carries TRBV7-9 and TRBJ2-4; 7 nucleotides agree with TRBD1. Unmatched junction bases numbered 3, after V lost 2 bases and J lost 5 bases. The V gene's germline CDR1 is SEHNR and CDR2 FQNEAQ (reference sequence). The CDR3 length is 14 residues. CDR3 nucleotide sequence: TGTGCCAGCAGCTTAACAGGGGAGCAAAACATTCAGTACTTC. Its translation: CASSLTGEQNIQYF.

This sequence joins TRBV2 and TRBJ2-1, with D tentatively TRBD2 (5 bases). Germline-derived CDR1 and CDR2 are SNHLY and FYNNEI. This CDR3 spans 13 amino acids. Trimming shortened V by 3 bases and J by 3 bases, and 6 bases separated the two germline ends. The CDR3 sequence: CASSEGVYNEQFF. CDR3 nucleotides: TGTGCCAGCAGTGAGGGAGTCTACAATGAGCAGTTCTTC.

The chain is built from TRBV7-9 and TRBJ1-4, with TRBD1 matching 7 bases. Germline trimming cut 5 bases from V and 7 bases from J; bases unmatched to any gene: 19. Germline CDR1 SEHNR, CDR2 FQNEAQ (reference sequence). The CDR3 is made up of 18 amino acids. The CDR3 reads CASSPRQGRGIIREKLFF. For the CDR3, the DNA is TGTGCCAGCAGCCCACGACAGGGCCGGGGGATAATACGTGAAAAACTGTTTTTT.

V gene TRBV29-1 combines with J gene TRBJ1-2; TRBD1 might be the D (6 bases). The germline CDR1 and CDR2 sequences are SQVTM and ANQGSEA. Trimming removed 4 bases from V and 8 bases from J, with 14 bases in between. CDR3 size: 12 residues. The CDR3 DNA follows: TGCAGCGTTGGCGGGGGGCCGGGCGGCTACACCTTC. It is translated as CSVGGGPGGYTF.

This clone was detected only once. The chain joins TRBV6-2 or TRBV6-3 to TRBJ2-7; D is unresolved. CDR1 is MNHEY, CDR2 SVGEGT, per germline. The CDR3 totals 13 residues. With 2 bases removed from V and 3 bases from J, the gap between germline ends came to 8 bases. This CDR3 is CASSYVAHYEQYF. CDR3 nucleotides: TGTGCCAGCAGTTACGTGGCTCACTACGAGCAGTACTTC.

The chain employs TRBV5-1 and TRBJ2-5; 8 nucleotides match TRBD1. V lost 4 bases, J lost 4 bases, and 9 bases stayed unmatched. This CDR3 is 15 amino acids long. Germline V lookup: CDR1 SGHRS, CDR2 YFSETQ. The CDR3 region is CASSPSQGAGETQYF. CDR3 DNA sequence: TGCGCCAGCAGCCCGAGCCAGGGGGCGGGAGAGACCCAGTACTTC.

This clone came up a few times. The CDR3 reads CASSLAGDGNTIYF. CDR3 sequence (DNA): TGTGCCAGCAGCTTAGCAGGGGATGGAAACACCATATATTTT. The chain uses TRBV7-9 and TRBJ1-3, with D possibly TRBD1 on 5 matching bases. The CDR3 contains 14 residues. Germline CDR1 reads SEHNR; CDR2 reads FQNEAQ (reference sequence). The V end was cut by 0 bases, the J end by 3 bases, with 6 bases between.

In this sample, this clone turned up a few times. The CDR3 nucleotides are TGTGCCAGCAGCTCTTACAGGGGGCCCTCCTACAATGAGCAGTTCTTC. This sequence encodes CASSSYRGPSYNEQFF. This chain uses TRBV11-2 with TRBJ2-1; TRBD1 matches at 9 bases. CDR1 is SGHAT, CDR2 FQNNGV, per germline. Losses at the gene ends were 4 bases for V and 0 bases for J; bases not matched to a gene: 4. The CDR3 sequence is 16 residues long. Variable domain in full (rest from reference TRBV11-2 and TRBJ2-1): EAGVAQSPRYKIIEKRQSVAFWCNPISGHATLYWYQQILGQGPKLLIQFQNNGVVDDSQLPKDRFSAERLKGVDSTLKIQPAKLEDSAVYLCASSSYRGPSYNEQFFGPGTRLTVL.

The V call is TRBV11-2, the J call TRBJ2-2; 7 positions agree with TRBD1. This CDR3 region has 14 residues. V trimming: 8 bases; J trimming: 7 bases; junction bases outside the gene matches: 10. CDR1 is SGHAT, CDR2 FQNNGV, per germline. The CDR3 loop reads CASSEDRVYGELFF. CDR3 nucleotide sequence: TGTGCCAGCTCGGAAGACAGGGTTTACGGGGAGCTGTTTTTT.

The chain is built from TRBV3-1 (or the pseudogene TRBV3-2) and TRBJ1-1, with D possibly being TRBD1 (5 bases). CDR1 LGHDT and CDR2 YNNKEL come from the germline V gene (reference sequence). V lost 8 bases and J lost 11, with 27 bases in between. The CDR3 has 15 amino acids. The CDR3 DNA follows: TGTGCCAGCCAAGCAGGGTTGCAAGGAGCCAAGACGGCTTTCTTT. It specifies CASQAGLQGAKTAFF.

The chain combines TRBV7-2 with TRBJ1-5; no reliable D call. This CDR3 comprises 13 residues. In germline, CDR1 is SGHTA, CDR2 FQGNSA. V shed 1 base and J shed 7 bases, with 8 bases lying between them. DNA for the CDR3: TGTGCCAGCAGCTTAGGGAGCCGACAGCCCCAGCATTTT. Protein product: CASSLGSRQPQHF.

The gene calls are TRBV28 and TRBJ1-1, with 9 bases aligning to TRBD1. Germline V gene lookup returns CDR1 MDHEN and CDR2 SYDVKM. There are 14 residues in the CDR3. V dropped 7 bases and J dropped 4; count of bases not matched to a gene: 7. The CDR3 coding sequence is TGTGCCAGCATCTCCGGGACAGGGCTCACTGAAGCTTTCTTT. This sequence encodes CASISGTGLTEAFF.

This chain joins TRBV3-1 (or the pseudogene TRBV3-2) and TRBJ2-2; weak D call: TRBD1 (5 bases). In germline, CDR1 is LGHDT, CDR2 YNNKEL (reference sequence). Trimming cost V 7 bases and J 6 bases, with 18 bases left between them. The CDR3 length is 15 residues. This chain's CDR3 is CASTRQLGSPGELFF. In DNA, the CDR3 is TGTGCCAGCACTAGACAGTTGGGATCACCCGGGGAGCTGTTTTTT.

The rearrangement links TRBV30 to TRBJ2-3; 8 bases align to TRBD1. The germline CDR1 and CDR2 sequences are GTSNPN and SVGIG (reference sequence). This CDR3 region has 14 residues. The junction had 2 bases not matched to a gene; V was cut back by 2 bases and J by 1 base. The CDR3: CAWSQGAGTDTQYF. CDR3 bases: TGTGCCTGGAGTCAGGGGGCAGGCACAGATACGCAGTATTTT.

V usage is TRBV5-1 and J usage is TRBJ1-1; D is possibly TRBD1 (5 bases). This CDR3 is 16 amino acids long. Trimming cost V 0 bases and J 1 base, with 13 bases left between them. The germline V gene has CDR1 SGHRS and CDR2 YFSETQ. CDR3 in amino acids: CASSLEIGQTNTEAFF. The CDR3 coding sequence is TGCGCCAGCAGCTTGGAAATAGGACAAACGAACACTGAAGCTTTCTTT.

This clone has just one count. This rearrangement joins TRBV7-2 to TRBJ1-1; TRBD1 agrees at 9 bases. V trimming: 4 bases; J trimming: 4 bases; junction bases outside the gene matches: 7. This CDR3 is 15 amino acids long. CDR1 is SGHTA, CDR2 FQGNSA, per germline. The CDR3 DNA is TGTGCCAGCAGCTCTGCCGGACAGGGGACCACTGAAGCTTTCTTT. Translating it yields CASSSAGQGTTEAFF. The entire variable domain, with the rest obtained from reference TRBV7-2 and TRBJ1-1, is as follows: GAGVSQSPSNKVTEKGKDVELRCDPISGHTALYWYRQSLGQGLEFLIYFQGNSAPDKSGLPSDRFSAERTGGSVSTLTIQRTQQEDSAVYLCASSSAGQGTTEAFFGQGTRLTVV.

The chain is built from TRBV6-5 and TRBJ1-1; TRBD1 agrees at 9 bases. Trimming at V came to 6 bases and at J to 4 bases, leaving 6 bases not matched to a gene. The CDR3 sequence is 14 residues long. Germline V lookup: CDR1 MNHEY, CDR2 SVGAGI. DNA for the CDR3: TGTGCCAGCAGCAGGACAGGGGAGGGCACTGAAGCTTTCTTT. This codes for CASSRTGEGTEAFF.

This chain links TRBV4-2 with TRBJ2-1; 12 nucleotides align to TRBD2. CDR1 is LGHNA, CDR2 YNFKEQ, per germline. J gave up 7 bases and V 3 bases, and 10 bases lay outside the gene matches. The CDR3 runs 17 residues. In nucleotides, the CDR3 is TGTGCCAGCAGCCAGGCCCTCCTAGCGGGAGGGCCTAATGAGCAGTTCTTC. This encodes CASSQALLAGGPNEQFF.

J is TRBJ1-3 and V is TRBV28; D may be TRBD1 (5 bases). The CDR3 totals 14 residues. Trimming took off 8 bases at V and 4 bases at J, with 15 bases between the two ends. The germline V gene has CDR1 MDHEN and CDR2 SYDVKM. Here the CDR3 reads CASGLQGDGNTIYF. The CDR3 region has the DNA TGTGCCAGCGGATTGCAGGGCGACGGAAACACCATATATTTT.

The chain joins TRBV10-1 to TRBJ2-5, with D possibly being TRBD2 (5 bases). With 7 bases removed from V and 3 bases from J, the gap between germline ends came to 21 bases. Germline loops: CDR1 WNHNN, CDR2 SYGVQD (reference sequence). CDR3 size: 16 residues. The CDR3: CASNGDPTTLEETQYF. In DNA, the CDR3 is TGCGCCAGCAACGGGGATCCCACCACGTTAGAAGAGACCCAGTACTTC.